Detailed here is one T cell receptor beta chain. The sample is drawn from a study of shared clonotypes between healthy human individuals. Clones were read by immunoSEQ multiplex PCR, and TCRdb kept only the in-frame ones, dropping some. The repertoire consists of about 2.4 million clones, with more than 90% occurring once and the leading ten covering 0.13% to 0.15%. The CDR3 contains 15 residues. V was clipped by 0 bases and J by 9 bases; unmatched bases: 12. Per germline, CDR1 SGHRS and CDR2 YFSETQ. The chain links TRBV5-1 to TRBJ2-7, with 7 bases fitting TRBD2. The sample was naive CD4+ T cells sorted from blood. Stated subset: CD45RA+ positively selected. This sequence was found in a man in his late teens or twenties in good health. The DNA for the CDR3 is TGCGCCAGCAGCTTGGCAGGAGCTCTAGGCGGGGGGCAGTACTTC. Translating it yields CASSLAGALGGGQYF.